This T cell receptor (beta chain) was identified in a study of CD8 T cell repertoires and HIV-1 epitope variants. The wider study: Controls were a CMV, EBV and flu peptide pool, Ebola AY9 negative control, and no-peptide well.

On the immunoSEQ platform, TCR beta CDR3s were sequenced at survey depth. The method was immunoSEQ multiplex PCR; TCRdb's version includes in-frame clones alone and lacks a portion of them. The data hold about 90,000 clones, with around 75% observed a single time. Trimming took off 10 bases at V and 8 bases at J, with 21 bases between the two ends. Germline assignment: CDR1 LNHDA and CDR2 SQIVND (reference sequence). This CDR3 spans 14 amino acids. The rearrangement links TRBV19 to TRBJ2-1; D uncertain. The sequencing input was uncultured baseline CD8+ T cells from peripheral blood mononuclear cells (PBMCs). The source of this sequence is a male donor with HIV. CDR3 region: CATSTDPILDEQFF. CDR3 nucleotide sequence: TGTGCCACCAGTACGGATCCCATCCTCGATGAGCAGTTCTTC.